This TCR beta chain was captured in a study of human T cells and chemical hapten exposure. Turning to the study itself: Skin of the upper inner arm, around 2 cm by around 2 cm, received 2% DPC for sensitization. Variation in per-sample TCR yields came mainly from small pooled library volume differences.

A single record per CDR3 protein comes from TCRdb applying MiXCR to the RACE reads. The data contain about 74,000 distinct CDR3 sequences, about 31% of them seen just once; the ten biggest clones take up roughly 10%. Time point in this sample: patch test 1, 2 weeks after DPC sensitization. The treatment: therapeutic diphenylcyclopropenone sensitization with weekly scalp DPC. The study extracted total RNA from unfractionated whole blood. The clonotype was recovered from a man in his forties or fifties with alopecia areata. Some clones in this sample may be carry-over from other donors' samples. The material sequenced was whole blood, taken in connection with sensitization to the hapten diphenylcyclopropenone (DPC).

For the CDR3, the DNA is TGCAGCGTTGATCTGACAGGAGGTGGAACAGATACGCAGTATTTT. The encoded protein is CSVDLTGGGTDTQYF. The chain has TRBV29-1 and TRBJ2-3, with D possibly being TRBD1 (6 bases). Germline CDR1 and CDR2: SQVTM and ANQGSEA. CDR3 length equals 15 residues. V lost 3 bases, J lost 3 bases, and 16 bases lay in between.